This T cell receptor beta chain was identified during a study of T cell responses to AZD1222 COVID-19 vaccine. This table comes from immunoSEQ multiplex PCR, and its TCRdb copy is limited to in-frame clones, with some not included. The sample shows some 150,000 clones, more than 75% of them seen only once. Study outcomes and limitations: Donors were chiefly white British, with a greater number of females, and clonal diversity was perhaps underestimated. Only a handful of individuals given AZD1222 were seropositive at baseline.

Details on this clone: Its antigen is unidentified.

Trimming cost V 1 base and J 4 bases, with 11 bases left between them. The CDR3 has 15 residues. The V gene's germline CDR1 is LNHNV and CDR2 YYDKDF (reference sequence). This receptor was obtained from an adult in good health. Sequenced here: peripheral blood, sampled on day 0 of AZD1222 vaccination. The J gene is TRBJ1-5, the V gene TRBV15; no reliable D call. This CDR3 reads CATSRGKDLNQPQHF. CDR3 sequence (DNA): TGTGCCACCAGCAGAGGCAAGGATCTGAATCAGCCCCAGCATTTT.